The 8 T cell receptor beta chains presented below share a single source sample, sequenced in a study of cytomegalovirus exposure and HLA in healthy donors. 60 Vbeta and 13 Jbeta primers were used in PCR. Libraries were prepared by immunoSEQ multiplex PCR; TCRdb keeps only in-frame clonotypes and omits some of them. The sample carries around 70,000 clones, less than 80% recorded once. Sequenced material: PBMCs. These receptor sequences come from a woman in her forties in good health and CMV-seropositive.

This chain uses TRBV5-1 with TRBJ1-1, with 8 positions matching TRBD1. The germline V gene has CDR1 SGHRS and CDR2 YFSETQ. After removal of 4 bases from V and 1 base from J, the junction contained 9 bases not matched to a gene. The CDR3 totals 16 residues. Here the CDR3 DNA reads TGCGCCAGCAGCCCCGGACAGGGAGTATGGAACACTGAAGCTTTCTTT. Its protein is CASSPGQGVWNTEAFF.

The V gene is TRBV14, the J gene TRBJ1-1; no definite D call. CDR1 and CDR2 from the germline V gene are SGHDN and FVKESK. Trimming removed 0 bases at V and 1 base at J, with 9 bases between. The CDR3 sequence is 15 residues long. The CDR3 sequence: CASSQDQIGNTEAFF. The DNA of the CDR3 is TGTGCCAGCAGCCAAGATCAAATCGGGAACACTGAAGCTTTCTTT.

This clone was detected only once. The chain is built from TRBV19 and TRBJ1-5; D remains unclear. The CDR3 is 15 residues long. The V end was cut by 5 bases, the J end by 5 bases, with 16 bases between. Germline V lookup: CDR1 LNHDA, CDR2 SQIVND (reference sequence). CDR3 coding DNA: TGTGCCAGTAGTGGAATGGGGAGGGCGCATCAGCCCCAGCATTTT. Its translation is CASSGMGRAHQPQHF.

V usage is TRBV7-7 and J usage is TRBJ2-5; the D gene is possibly TRBD1 (6 bases). The CDR3 is made up of 15 amino acids. Trimming removed 5 bases at V and 1 base at J, with 14 bases between. Germline V gene sequence: CDR1 SSHAT, CDR2 FNYEAQ (reference sequence). DNA for the CDR3: TGTGCCAGCAGCCCTCTACAGGGCCCCCAAGAGACCCAGTACTTC. Protein product: CASSPLQGPQETQYF.

The chain carries TRBV25-1 and TRBJ2-1; possibly TRBD2 for D (6 bases). The V and J ends lost 1 base and 8 bases respectively, with 9 bases between them. The germline V gene encodes CDR1 MGHDK and CDR2 SYGVNS. The CDR3 has 13 residues. CDR3 sequence: CASSEFRDYEQFF. CDR3 in DNA: TGTGCCAGCAGTGAATTTAGGGACTATGAGCAGTTCTTC.

The V gene is TRBV28, the J gene TRBJ1-5, with 9 bases matching TRBD1. From germline, CDR1 is MDHEN and CDR2 SYDVKM. The trim removed 2 bases at V and 7 bases at J, leaving 6 bases unmatched. The CDR3 has 15 amino acids. In nucleotides, the CDR3 is TGTGCCAGCAGTTTAGGGGGGACAGGGAGACAGCCCCAGCATTTT. It encodes CASSLGGTGRQPQHF.

The sample holds a few counts of this clone. The V call is TRBV7-8, the J call TRBJ2-1; unclear D gene. Germline lookup yields CDR1 SGHVS and CDR2 FQNEAQ. This CDR3 spans 12 amino acids. Trimming stripped 8 bases from V and 4 bases from J, with 9 bases between. The DNA for the CDR3 is TGTGCCAGCTCCAGATCGTACAATGAGCAGTTCTTC. Translating gives CASSRSYNEQFF.

The J gene is TRBJ2-3, the V gene TRBV5-4, with 8 bases matching TRBD1. The germline CDR1 and CDR2 sequences are SGHNT and YYREEE (reference sequence). The CDR3 is 14 amino acids. Unmatched junction bases numbered 5, after V lost 4 bases and J lost 4 bases. In nucleotides, the CDR3 is TGTGCCAGCAGCAGGGACAGGTCATCAGATACGCAGTATTTT. Translating it yields CASSRDRSSDTQYF.